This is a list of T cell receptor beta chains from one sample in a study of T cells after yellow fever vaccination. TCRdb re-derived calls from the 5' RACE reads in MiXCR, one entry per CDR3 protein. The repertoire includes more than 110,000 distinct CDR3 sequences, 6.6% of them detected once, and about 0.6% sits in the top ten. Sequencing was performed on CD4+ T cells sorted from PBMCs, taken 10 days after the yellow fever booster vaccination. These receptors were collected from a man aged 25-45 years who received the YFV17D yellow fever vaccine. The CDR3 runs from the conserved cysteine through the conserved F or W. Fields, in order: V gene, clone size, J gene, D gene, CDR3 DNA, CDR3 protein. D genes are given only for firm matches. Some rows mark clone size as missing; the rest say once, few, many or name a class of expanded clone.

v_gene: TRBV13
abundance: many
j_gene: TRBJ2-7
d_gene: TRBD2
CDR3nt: TGTGCCAGCAGCTTAGGTGAGGGATGGCTAGCGGGAGGGCCATTACTTTCCTACGAGCAGTACTTC
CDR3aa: CASSLGEGWLAGGPLLSYEQYF

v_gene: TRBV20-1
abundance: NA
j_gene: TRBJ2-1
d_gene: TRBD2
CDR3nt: TGCAGTGTTTGGACTAGCTCAGAGAATGAGCAGTTCTTC
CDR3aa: CSVWTSSENEQFF

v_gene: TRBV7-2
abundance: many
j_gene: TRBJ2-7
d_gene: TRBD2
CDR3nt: TGTGCCAGCAGCTTGGAGCGGGAGCTTGGGGCCTACGAGCAGTACTTC
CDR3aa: CASSLERELGAYEQYF

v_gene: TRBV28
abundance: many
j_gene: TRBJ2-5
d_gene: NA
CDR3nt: TGTGCCAGCAGTTTTCAGGGCACCCAGTACTTC
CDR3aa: CASSFQGTQYF

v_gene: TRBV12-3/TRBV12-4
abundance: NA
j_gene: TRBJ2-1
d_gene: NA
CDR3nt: TGTGCCTGCAGCCAGTCAGTGACTACCACAATGAACTACAATGAGCAGTTCTTC
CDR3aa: CACSQSVTTTMNYNEQFF

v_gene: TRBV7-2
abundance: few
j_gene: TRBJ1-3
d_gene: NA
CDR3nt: TGTGCCAGCATCCTTTCGCCGGCGAGCTCTGGAAACACCATATATTTT
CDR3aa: CASILSPASSGNTIYF

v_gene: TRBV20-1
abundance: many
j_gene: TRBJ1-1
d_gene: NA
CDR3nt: TGCAGTGCTAGAGTGAACACTGAAGCTTTCTTT
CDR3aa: CSARVNTEAFF

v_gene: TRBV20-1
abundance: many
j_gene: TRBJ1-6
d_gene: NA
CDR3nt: TGCAGCGTGGTAGAAGTAGAGAGTTCCTATAATTCACCCCTCCACTTT
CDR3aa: CSVVEVESSYNSPLHF

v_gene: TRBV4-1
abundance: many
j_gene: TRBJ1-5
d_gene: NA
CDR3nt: TGCGCCAGCAGCCAAGGAGAGGGGAGGGCCCAGCCCCAGCATTTT
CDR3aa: CASSQGEGRAQPQHF

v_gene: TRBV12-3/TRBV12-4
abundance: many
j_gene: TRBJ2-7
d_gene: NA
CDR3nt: TGTGCCAGCAGTTTGGTAGGGGCGGACGAGCAGTACTTC
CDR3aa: CASSLVGADEQYF

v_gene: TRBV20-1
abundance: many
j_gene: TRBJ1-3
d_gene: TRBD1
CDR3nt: TGCAGTGCTCGGGACAGGGGAAACACCATATATTTT
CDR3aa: CSARDRGNTIYF

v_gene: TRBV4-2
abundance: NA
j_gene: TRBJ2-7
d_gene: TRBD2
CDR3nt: TGTGCCAGCAGCCTTCCAACTCAAAATCATTCTAGCGGGAGGGTGGAGGAGCAGTACTTC
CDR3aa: CASSLPTQNHSSGRVEEQYF

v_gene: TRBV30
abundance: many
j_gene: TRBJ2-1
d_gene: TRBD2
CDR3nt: TGTGCCTGGAATAGCGGGAACTCCTACAATGAGCAGTTCTTC
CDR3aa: CAWNSGNSYNEQFF

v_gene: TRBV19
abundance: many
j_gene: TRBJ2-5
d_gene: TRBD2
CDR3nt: TGTGCCAGTACCCCAAGGGGACTAGGGCACCAAGAGACCCAGTACTTC
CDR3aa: CASTPRGLGHQETQYF

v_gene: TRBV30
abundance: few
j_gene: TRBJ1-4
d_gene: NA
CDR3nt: TGTGCCTGGAGTGTACGAGGGGGGAATGAAAAACTGTTTTTT
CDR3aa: CAWSVRGGNEKLFF

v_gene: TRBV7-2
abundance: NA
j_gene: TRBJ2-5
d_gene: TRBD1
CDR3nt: TGTGCCAGCAGGGCAGGACAGGGGGATTCGGAGACCCAGTACTTC
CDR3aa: CASRAGQGDSETQYF

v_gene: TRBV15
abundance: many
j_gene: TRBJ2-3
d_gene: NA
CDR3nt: TGTGCCACCAGCAGAGCTCGGGCGTACGCCACAGATACGCAGTATTTT
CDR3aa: CATSRARAYATDTQYF

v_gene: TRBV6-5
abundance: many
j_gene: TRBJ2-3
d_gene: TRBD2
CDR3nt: TGTGCCAGCAGTTTCGGGACTAGCGGGAACACAGATACGCAGTATTTT
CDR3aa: CASSFGTSGNTDTQYF

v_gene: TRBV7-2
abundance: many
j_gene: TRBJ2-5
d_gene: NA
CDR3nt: TGTGCCAGCAGCCTCAGGAATCAAGAGACCCAGTACTTC
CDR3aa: CASSLRNQETQYF

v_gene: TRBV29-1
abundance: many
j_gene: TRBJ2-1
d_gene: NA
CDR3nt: TGCAGCGTTGAATTAGAGTGGGGGCTCGAGGGGGCCTACAATGAGCAGTTCTTC
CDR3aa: CSVELEWGLEGAYNEQFF

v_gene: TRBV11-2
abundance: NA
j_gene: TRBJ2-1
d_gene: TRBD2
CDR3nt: TGTGCCAGCCGCCCATACCTGGGGCTAGCGGGAGCAAGCTACAATGAGCAGTTCTTC
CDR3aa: CASRPYLGLAGASYNEQFF

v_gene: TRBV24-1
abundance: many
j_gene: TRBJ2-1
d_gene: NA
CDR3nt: TGTGCCACCTCCCAAGGGGTAAATGAGCAGTTCTTC
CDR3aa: CATSQGVNEQFF

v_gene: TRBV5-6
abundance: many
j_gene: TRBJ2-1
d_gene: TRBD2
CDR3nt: TGTGCCAGCAGGCCCAGCGGGAGAGCCTGGCATGAGCAGTTCTTC
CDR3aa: CASRPSGRAWHEQFF

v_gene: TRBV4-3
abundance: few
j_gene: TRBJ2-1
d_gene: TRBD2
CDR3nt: TGCGCCAGCAGCCAAGTTCTAGCGGGAGGGCCTTCCTACAATGAGCAGTTCTTC
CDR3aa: CASSQVLAGGPSYNEQFF

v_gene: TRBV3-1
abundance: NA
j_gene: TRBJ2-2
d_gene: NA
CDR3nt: TGTGCCACCTCCCAAGTCCCTGACATGACAGGGAACACCGGGGAGCTGTTTTTT
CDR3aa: CATSQVPDMTGNTGELFF

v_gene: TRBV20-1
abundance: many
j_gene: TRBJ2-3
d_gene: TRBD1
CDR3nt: TGCAGTGCTGGCGGCGGGACAGGACAGTATTTT
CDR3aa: CSAGGGTGQYF

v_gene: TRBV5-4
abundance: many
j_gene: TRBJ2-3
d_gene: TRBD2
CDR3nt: TGTGCCAGCAGCTCAGGACTAGCGGGGACCGCAGATACGCAGTATTTT
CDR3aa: CASSSGLAGTADTQYF

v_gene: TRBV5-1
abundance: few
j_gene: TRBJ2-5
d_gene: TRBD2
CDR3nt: TGCGCCAGCAGCTTGGGGGGACTACCCCTCCAAGAGACCCAGTACTTC
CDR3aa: CASSLGGLPLQETQYF

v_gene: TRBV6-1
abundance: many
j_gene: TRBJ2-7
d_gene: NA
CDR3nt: TGTGCCAGCAGGGGACCGGGATCGACCTACGAGCAGTACTTC
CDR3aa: CASRGPGSTYEQYF

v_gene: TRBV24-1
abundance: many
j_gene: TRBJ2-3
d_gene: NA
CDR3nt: TGTGCCACCAGTGATTCAGTGACTACCAGTAGCACAGATACGCAGTATTTT
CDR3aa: CATSDSVTTSSTDTQYF

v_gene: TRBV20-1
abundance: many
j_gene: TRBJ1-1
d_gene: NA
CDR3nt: TGCAGTGCTAGGGGAGGGGTGGAGAACACTGAAGCTTTCTTT
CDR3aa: CSARGGVENTEAFF

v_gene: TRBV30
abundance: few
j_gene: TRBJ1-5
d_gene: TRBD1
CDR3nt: TGTGCCTGGAGCGGGACAGGGGCTCAGCCCCAGCATTTT
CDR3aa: CAWSGTGAQPQHF

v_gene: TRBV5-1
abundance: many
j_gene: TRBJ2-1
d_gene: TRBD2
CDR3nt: TGCGCCAGCAGCTTGGAAGCGGGGGGGCGCGGGTACAATGAGCAGTTCTTC
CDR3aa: CASSLEAGGRGYNEQFF

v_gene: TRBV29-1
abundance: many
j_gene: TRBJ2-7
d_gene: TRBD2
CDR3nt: TGCAGCGTTGTCCGAAGCGGGAGGGCCGTCGAGCAGTACTTC
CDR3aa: CSVVRSGRAVEQYF

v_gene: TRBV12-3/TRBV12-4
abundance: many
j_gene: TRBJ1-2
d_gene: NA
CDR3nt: TGTGCCAGCAGTTCAGTCCTAAATAACTATGGCTACACCTTC
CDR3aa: CASSSVLNNYGYTF

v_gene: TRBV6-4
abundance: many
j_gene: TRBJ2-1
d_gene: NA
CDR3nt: TGTGCCAGCAGTGAGAAGGGTGGGGCCTACAATGAGCAGTTCTTC
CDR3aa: CASSEKGGAYNEQFF

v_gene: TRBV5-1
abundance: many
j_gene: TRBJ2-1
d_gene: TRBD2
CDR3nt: TGCGCCAGCAGCAGGGATTTCCGGACTAGCGGATACAATGAGCAGTTCTTC
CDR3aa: CASSRDFRTSGYNEQFF

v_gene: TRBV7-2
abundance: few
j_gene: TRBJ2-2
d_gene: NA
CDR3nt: TGTGCCAGCAGCTTAGGGCCGGCCGCGGGTAACACCGGGGAGCTGTTTTTT
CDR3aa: CASSLGPAAGNTGELFF

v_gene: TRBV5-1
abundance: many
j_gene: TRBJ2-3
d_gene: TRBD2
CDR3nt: TGCGCCAGCAGCCCCGGGACTAGCGTGGGGTTGAGGCAGTATTTT
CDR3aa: CASSPGTSVGLRQYF

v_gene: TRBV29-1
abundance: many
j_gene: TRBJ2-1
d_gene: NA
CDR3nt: TGCAGCGTTTCTACCAACTACAATGAGCAGTTCTTC
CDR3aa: CSVSTNYNEQFF

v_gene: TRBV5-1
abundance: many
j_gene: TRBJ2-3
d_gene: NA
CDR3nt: TGCGCCAGCAGCTTGCTCGGGAGCTTCACAGATACGCAGTATTTT
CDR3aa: CASSLLGSFTDTQYF

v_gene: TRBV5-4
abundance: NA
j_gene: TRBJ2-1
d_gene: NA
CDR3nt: TGTGCCAGCAGCGAGCCCCCCCCGGGCAATGAGCAGTTCTTC
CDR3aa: CASSEPPPGNEQFF

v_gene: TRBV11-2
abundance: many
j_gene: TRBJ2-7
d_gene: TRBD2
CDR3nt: TGTGCCAGCAGCGGCATAGCGGGCTACGAGCAGTACTTC
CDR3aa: CASSGIAGYEQYF

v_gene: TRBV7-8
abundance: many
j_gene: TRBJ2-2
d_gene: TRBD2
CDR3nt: TGTGCCAGCAGCCCTACTAGCGCCTTGAGGGCCGGGGAGCTGTTTTTT
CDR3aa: CASSPTSALRAGELFF

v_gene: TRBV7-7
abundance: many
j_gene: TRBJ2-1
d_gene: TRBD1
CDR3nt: TGTGCTAGCAGTCCCGACAGGGGGCTTTACAATGAGCAGTTCTTC
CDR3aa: CASSPDRGLYNEQFF

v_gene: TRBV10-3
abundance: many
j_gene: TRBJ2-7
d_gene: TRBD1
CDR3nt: TGTGCCATCAGTGTTTCGCGCCCGGGACAGGGGATCGAGCAGTACTTC
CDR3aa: CAISVSRPGQGIEQYF